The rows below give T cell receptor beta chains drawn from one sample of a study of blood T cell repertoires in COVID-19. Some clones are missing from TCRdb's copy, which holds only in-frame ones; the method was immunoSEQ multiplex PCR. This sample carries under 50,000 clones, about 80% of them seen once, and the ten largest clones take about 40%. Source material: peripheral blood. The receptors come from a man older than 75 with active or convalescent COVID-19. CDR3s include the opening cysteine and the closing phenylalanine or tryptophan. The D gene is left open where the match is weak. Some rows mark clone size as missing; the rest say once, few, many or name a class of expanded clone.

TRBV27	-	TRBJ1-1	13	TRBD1	TGTGCCAGCGGACAGGGGAGGAACACTGAAGCTTTCTTT	CASGQGRNTEAFF
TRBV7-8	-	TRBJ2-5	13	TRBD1	TGTGCCAGCAGCTGGACAGGCCAAGAGACCCAGTACTTC	CASSWTGQETQYF
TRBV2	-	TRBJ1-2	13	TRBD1	TGTGCCAGCCGGTTTTGGACAGGTTATGGCTACACCTTC	CASRFWTGYGYTF
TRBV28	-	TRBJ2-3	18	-	TGTGCCAGCAGCGCCCTCGTTGGTGCAGGCTATCACACAGATACGCAGTATTTT	CASSALVGAGYHTDTQYF
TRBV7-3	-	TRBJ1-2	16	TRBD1	TGTGCCAGCAGCCCCCCTGTAGGGGGCGCTAACTATGGCTACACCTTC	CASSPPVGGANYGYTF
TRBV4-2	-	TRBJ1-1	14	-	TGTGCCAGCAGCCCAGATCTCCTGAACACTGAAGCTTTCTTT	CASSPDLLNTEAFF
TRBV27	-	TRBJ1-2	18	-	TGTGCCAGCAGCCCTAGAGGGAGGGCGCAGGAAGATAACTATGGCTACACCTTC	CASSPRGRAQEDNYGYTF
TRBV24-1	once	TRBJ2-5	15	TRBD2	TGTGCCACCAGTGATCATAGCGGGGGCTACGAGACCCAGTACTTC	CATSDHSGGYETQYF
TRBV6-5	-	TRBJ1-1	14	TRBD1	TGTGCCAGCAGTAGGGGACAGGGAAACACTGAAGCTTTCTTT	CASSRGQGNTEAFF
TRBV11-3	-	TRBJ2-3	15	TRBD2	TGTGCCAGCAGCTTGAGCGGGGCCATCACAGATACGCAGTATTTT	CASSLSGAITDTQYF
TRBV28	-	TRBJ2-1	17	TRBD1	TGTGCCAGCAGTTCACCCTTCTCCGGGACAGCTAACAATGAGCAGTTCTTC	CASSSPFSGTANNEQFF
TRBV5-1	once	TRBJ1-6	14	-	TGCGCCAGCAGCTCACAAGATTATAATTCACCCCTCCACTTT	CASSSQDYNSPLHF
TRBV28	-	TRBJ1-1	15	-	TGTGCCAGCAGTTTAGGGTACTCGGGGGTCACTGAAGCTTTCTTT	CASSLGYSGVTEAFF
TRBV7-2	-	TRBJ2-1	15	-	TGTGCCAGCAGCTTAAGGAGACCGCCAGGGGATGAGCAGTTCTTC	CASSLRRPPGDEQFF
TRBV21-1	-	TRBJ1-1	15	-	TGTGCCAGCAGACCGGCAGGGTCTACGGACACTGAAGCTTTCTTT	CASRPAGSTDTEAFF
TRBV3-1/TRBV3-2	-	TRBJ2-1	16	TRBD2	TGTGCCAGCAGCCTAGGTAGCGGGGGCTCCTACAATGAGCAGTTCTTC	CASSLGSGGSYNEQFF
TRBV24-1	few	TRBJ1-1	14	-	TGTGCCACCAGTGACAGCAGGGTGGGCACTGAAGCTTTCTTT	CATSDSRVGTEAFF
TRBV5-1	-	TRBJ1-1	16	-	TGCGCCAGCAGCTCAGGACTATCCGGGACGAACACTGAAGCTTTCTTT	CASSSGLSGTNTEAFF
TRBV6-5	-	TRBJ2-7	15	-	TGTGCCAGCAGTCAACCGGGACGCGGGGCCTACGAGCAGTACTTC	CASSQPGRGAYEQYF
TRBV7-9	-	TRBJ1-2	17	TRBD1	TGTGCCAGCAGCTCGACCCCTGGACAGGGCAGGGCCTATGGCTACACCTTC	CASSSTPGQGRAYGYTF
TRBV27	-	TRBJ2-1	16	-	TGTGCCAGCAGTCCTCAAGGAGCGGGCGTTTACAATGAGCAGTTCTTC	CASSPQGAGVYNEQFF
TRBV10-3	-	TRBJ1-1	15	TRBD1	TGTGCCATCAGTGAGGTTGGGACAGAGAACACTGAAGCTTTCTTT	CAISEVGTENTEAFF